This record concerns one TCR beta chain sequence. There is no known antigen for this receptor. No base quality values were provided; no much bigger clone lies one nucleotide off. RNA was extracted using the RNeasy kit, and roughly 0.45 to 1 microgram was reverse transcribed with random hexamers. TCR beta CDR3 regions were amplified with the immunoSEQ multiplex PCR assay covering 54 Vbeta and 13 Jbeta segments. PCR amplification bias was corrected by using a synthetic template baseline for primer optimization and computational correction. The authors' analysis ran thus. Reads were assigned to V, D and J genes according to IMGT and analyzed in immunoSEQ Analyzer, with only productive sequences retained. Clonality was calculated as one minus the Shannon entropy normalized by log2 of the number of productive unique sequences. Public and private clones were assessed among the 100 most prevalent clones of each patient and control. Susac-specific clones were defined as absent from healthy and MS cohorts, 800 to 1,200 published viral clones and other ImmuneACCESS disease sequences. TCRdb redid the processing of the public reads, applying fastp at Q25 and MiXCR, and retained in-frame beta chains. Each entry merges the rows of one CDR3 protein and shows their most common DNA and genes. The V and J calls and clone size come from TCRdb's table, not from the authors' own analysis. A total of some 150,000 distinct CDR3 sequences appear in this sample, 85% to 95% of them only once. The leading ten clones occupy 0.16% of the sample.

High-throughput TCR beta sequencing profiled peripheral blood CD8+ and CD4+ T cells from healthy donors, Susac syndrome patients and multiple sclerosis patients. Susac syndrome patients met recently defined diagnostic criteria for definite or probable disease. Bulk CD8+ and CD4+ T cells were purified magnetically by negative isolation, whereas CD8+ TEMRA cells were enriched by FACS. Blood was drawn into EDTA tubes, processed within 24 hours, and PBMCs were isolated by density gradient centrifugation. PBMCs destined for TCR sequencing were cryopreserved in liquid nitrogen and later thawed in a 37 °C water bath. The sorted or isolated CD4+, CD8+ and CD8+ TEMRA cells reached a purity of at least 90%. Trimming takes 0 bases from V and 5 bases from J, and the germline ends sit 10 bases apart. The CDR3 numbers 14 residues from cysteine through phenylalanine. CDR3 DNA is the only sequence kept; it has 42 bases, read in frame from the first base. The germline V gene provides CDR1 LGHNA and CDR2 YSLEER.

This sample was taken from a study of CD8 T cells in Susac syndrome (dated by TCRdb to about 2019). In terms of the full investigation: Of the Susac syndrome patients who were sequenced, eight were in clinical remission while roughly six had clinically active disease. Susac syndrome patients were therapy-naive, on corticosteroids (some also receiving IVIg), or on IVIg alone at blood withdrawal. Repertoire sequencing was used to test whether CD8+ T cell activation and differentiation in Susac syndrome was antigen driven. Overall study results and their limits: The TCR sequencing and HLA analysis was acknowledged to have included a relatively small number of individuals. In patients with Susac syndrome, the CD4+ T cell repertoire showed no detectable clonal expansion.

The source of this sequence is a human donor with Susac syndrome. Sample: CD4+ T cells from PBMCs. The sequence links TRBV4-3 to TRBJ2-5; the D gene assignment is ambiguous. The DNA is TGCGCCAGCAGCCAAGATGTTAGGCACGAGACCCAGTACTTC. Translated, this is CASSQDVRHETQYF.